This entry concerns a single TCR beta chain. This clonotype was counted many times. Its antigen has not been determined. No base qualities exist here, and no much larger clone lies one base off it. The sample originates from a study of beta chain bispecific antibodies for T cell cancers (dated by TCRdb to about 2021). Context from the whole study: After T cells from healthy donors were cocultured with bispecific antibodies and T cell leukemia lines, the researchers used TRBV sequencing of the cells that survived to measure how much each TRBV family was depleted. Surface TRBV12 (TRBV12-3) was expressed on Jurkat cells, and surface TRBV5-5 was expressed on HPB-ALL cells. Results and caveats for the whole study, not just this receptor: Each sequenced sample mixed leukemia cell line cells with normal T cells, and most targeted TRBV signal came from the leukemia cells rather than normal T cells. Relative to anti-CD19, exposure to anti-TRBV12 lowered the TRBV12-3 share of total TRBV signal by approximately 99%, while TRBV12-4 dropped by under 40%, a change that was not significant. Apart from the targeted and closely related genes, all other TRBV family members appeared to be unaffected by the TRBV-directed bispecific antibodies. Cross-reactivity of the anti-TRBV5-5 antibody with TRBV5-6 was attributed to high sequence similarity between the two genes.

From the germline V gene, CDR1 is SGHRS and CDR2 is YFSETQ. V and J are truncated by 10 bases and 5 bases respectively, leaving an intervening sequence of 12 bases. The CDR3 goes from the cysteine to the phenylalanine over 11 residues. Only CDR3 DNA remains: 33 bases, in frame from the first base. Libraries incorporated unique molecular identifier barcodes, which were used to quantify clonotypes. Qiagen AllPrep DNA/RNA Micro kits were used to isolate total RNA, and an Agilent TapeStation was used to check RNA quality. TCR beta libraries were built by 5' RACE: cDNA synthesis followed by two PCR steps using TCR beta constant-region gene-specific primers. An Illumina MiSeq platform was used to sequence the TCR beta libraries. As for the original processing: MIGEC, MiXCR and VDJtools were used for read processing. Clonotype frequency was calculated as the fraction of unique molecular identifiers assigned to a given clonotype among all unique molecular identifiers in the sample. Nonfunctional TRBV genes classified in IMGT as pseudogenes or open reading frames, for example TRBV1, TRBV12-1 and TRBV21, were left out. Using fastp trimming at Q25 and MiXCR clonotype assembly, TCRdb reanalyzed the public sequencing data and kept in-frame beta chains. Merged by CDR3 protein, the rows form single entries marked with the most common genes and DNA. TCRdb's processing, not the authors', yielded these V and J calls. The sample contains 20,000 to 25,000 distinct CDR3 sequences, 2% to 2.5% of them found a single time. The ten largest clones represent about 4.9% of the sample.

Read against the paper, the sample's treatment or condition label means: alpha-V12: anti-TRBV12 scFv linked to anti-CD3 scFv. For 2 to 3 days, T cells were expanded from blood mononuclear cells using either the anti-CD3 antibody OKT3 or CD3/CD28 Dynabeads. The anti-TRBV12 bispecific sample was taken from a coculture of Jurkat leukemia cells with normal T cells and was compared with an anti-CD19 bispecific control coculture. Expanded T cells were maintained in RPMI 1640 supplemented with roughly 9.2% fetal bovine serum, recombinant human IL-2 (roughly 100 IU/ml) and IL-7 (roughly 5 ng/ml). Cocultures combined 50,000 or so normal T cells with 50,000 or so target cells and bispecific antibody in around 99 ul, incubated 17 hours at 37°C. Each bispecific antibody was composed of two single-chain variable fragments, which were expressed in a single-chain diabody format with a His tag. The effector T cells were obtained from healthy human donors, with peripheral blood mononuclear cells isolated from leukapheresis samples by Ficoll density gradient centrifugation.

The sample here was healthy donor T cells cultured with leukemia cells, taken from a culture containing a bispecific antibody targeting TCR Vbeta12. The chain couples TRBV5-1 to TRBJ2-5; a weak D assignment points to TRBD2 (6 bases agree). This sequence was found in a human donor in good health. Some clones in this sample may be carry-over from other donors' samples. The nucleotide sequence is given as TGCGCCTCCATGGCGGGGGAGACCCAGTACTTC. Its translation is CASMAGETQYF.